This T cell receptor beta chain was sequenced during a study of Ad26.COV2.S vaccination and SARS-CoV-2 variants. Study information: Ad26.COV2.S, an intramuscular injection, was given once or twice 56 days apart.

Comment on this clone: Other DNA sequences in this sample translate to the same CDR3.

Noted treatment: around 19 received Ad26.COV2.S at low or high dose, single or two shots; about 5 received placebo; per-sample allocation not given. Material that was analyzed had been drawn on day 63 after the first vaccine or placebo injection. Donor was an adult aged 18-55 years in Boston. Libraries were prepared by immunoSEQ multiplex PCR; TCRdb keeps only in-frame clonotypes and omits some of them. This table has 380,000 or so clones, 83% appearing once. V lost 3 bases, J lost 3 bases, and 1 base lay in between. The CDR3 loop spans 11 amino acids. Germline CDR1 SEHNR, CDR2 FQNEAQ (reference sequence).

The origin of this receptor is a person aged 18-60 years who received the Ad26.COV2.S COVID-19 vaccine or a placebo. The chain combines TRBV7-9 with TRBJ2-3; D gene uncertain. Sequenced material: peripheral blood, taken in a trial of Ad26.COV2.S vaccine versus placebo. The CDR3, as DNA: TGTGCCAGCAGCTTTACAGATACGCAGTATTTT. This encodes CASSFTDTQYF.